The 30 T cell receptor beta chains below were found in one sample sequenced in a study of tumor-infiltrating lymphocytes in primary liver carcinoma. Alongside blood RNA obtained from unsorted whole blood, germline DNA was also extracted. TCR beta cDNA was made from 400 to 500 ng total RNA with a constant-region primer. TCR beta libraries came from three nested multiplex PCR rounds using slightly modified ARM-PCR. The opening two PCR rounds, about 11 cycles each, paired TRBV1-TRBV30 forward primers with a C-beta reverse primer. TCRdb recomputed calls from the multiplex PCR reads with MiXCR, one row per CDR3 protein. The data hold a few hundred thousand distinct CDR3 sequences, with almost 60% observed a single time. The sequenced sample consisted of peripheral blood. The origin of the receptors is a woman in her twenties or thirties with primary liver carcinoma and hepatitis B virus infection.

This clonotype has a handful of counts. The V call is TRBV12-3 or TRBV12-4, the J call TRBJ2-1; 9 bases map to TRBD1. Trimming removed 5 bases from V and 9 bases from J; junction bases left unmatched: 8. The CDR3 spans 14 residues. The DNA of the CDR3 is TGTGCCAGCAGTATCCGACAGGGGGGAAGTGAGCAGTTCTTC. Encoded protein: CASSIRQGGSEQFF.

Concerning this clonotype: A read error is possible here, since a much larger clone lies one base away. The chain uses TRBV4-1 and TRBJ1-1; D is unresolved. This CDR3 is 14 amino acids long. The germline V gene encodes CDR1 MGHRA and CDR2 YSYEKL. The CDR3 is CTSSQERGWTEAFF. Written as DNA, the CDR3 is TGCACCAGCAGCCAAGAGCGGGGTTGGACTGAAGCTTTCTTT.

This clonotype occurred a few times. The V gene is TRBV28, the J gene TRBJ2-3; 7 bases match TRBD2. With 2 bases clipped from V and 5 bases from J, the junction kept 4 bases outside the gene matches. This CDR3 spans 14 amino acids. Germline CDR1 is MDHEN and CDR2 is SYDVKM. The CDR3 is CASSLAGVEDTQYF. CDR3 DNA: TGTGCCAGCAGTTTAGCGGGAGTCGAAGATACGCAGTATTTT.

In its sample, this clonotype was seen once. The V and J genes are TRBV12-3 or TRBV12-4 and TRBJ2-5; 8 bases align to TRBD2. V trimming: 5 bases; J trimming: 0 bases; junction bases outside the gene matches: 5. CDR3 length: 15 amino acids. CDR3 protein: CASSQLAAYQETQYF. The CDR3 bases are TGTGCCAGCAGTCAACTAGCGGCGTACCAAGAGACCCAGTACTTC.

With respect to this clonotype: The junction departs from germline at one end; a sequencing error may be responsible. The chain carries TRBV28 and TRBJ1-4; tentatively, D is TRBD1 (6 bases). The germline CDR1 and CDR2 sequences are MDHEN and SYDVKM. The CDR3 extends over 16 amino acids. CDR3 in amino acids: CDSSLSQGQLGEKLFF. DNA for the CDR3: TGTGACAGCAGTTTAAGTCAGGGGCAGCTGGGGGAAAAACTGTTTTTT.

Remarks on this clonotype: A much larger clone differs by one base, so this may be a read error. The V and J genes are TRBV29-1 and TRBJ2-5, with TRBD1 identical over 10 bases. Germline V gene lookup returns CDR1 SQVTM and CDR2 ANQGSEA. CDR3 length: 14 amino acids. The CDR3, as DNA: TGCAGGGTTGACGGGACAGGGGATCAAGAGACCCAGTACTTC. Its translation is CRVDGTGDQETQYF.

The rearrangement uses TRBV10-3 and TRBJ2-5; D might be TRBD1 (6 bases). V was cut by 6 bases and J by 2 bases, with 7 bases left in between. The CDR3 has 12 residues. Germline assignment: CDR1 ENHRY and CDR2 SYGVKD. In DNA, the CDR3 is TGTGCCATCAGCGACAGGCAAGAGACCCAGTACTTC. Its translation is CAISDRQETQYF.

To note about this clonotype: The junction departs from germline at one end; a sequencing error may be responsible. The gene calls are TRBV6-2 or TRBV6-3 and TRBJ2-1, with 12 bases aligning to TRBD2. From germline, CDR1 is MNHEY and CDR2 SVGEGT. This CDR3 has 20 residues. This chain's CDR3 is CVSSYGSAGLAGGPDNEQFF. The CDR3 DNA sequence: TGTGTCAGCAGTTACGGCAGTGCGGGTCTAGCGGGAGGGCCTGACAATGAGCAGTTCTTC.

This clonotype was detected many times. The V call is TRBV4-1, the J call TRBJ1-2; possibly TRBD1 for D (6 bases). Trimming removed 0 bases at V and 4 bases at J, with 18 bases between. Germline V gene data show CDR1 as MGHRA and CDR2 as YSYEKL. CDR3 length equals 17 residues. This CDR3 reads CASSQDPGQPWGYGYTF. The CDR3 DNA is TGCGCCAGCAGCCAAGACCCAGGACAGCCCTGGGGCTATGGCTACACCTTC.

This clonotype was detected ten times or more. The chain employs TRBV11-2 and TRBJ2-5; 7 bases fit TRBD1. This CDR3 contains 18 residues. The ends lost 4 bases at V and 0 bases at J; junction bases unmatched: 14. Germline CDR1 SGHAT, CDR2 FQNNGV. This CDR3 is CASSSLRDSSFHQETQYF. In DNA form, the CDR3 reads TGTGCCAGCAGCTCATTAAGGGACAGTTCTTTCCACCAAGAGACCCAGTACTTC.

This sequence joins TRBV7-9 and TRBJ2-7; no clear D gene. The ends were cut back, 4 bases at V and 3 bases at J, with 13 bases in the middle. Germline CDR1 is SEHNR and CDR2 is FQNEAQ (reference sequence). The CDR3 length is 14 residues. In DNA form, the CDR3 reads TGTGCCAGCAGCTATAACGGTAGGCTCTACGAGCAGTACTTC. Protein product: CASSYNGRLYEQYF.

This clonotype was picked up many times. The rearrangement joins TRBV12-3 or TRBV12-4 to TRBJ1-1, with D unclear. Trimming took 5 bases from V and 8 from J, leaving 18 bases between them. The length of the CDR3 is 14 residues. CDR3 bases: TGTGCCAGCAGTCGCCTGCCCCTAGTCACCGAAGCTTTCTTT. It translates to CASSRLPLVTEAFF.

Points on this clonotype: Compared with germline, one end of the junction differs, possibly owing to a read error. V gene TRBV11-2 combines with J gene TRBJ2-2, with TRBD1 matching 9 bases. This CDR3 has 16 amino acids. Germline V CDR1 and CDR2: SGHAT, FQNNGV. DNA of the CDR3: TGCGCCGGCAGCCCAAGACAGGGGGCGAACACCGGGGAGCTGTTTTTT. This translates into CAGSPRQGANTGELFF.

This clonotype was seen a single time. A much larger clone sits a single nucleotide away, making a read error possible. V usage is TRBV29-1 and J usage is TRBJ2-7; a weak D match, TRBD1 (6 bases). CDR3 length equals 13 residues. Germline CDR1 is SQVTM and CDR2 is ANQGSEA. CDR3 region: CSVEGDKSYGQYF. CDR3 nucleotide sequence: TGCAGCGTTGAAGGGGACAAGTCCTACGGGCAGTACTTC.

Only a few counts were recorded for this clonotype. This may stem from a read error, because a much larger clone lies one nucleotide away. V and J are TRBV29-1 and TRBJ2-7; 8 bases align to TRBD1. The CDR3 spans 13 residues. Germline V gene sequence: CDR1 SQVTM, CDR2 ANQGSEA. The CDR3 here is CNVGWTGSYEQYF. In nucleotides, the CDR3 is TGCAACGTTGGATGGACAGGGAGCTACGAGCAGTACTTC.

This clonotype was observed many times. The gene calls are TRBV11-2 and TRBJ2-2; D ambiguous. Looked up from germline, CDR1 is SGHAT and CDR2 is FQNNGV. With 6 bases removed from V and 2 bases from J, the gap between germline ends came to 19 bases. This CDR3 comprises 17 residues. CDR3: CASRDPVAAINTGELFF. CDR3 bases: TGTGCCAGCAGAGATCCCGTGGCAGCCATTAACACCGGGGAGCTGTTTTTT.

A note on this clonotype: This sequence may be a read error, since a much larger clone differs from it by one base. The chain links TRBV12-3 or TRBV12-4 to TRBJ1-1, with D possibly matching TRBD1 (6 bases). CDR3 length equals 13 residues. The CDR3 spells CASSNTGNTEASF. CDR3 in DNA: TGTGCCAGCAGCAACACAGGGAACACTGAAGCTTCCTTT.

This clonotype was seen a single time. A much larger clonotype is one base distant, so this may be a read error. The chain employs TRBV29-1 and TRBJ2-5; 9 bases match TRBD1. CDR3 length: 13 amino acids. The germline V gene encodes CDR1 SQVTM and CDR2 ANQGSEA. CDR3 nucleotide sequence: TGCACCGTTGAAGTGACAGGGGGGGAGACCCAGTACTTC. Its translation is CTVEVTGGETQYF. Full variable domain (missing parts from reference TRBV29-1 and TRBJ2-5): SAVISQKPSRDICQRGTSLTIQCQVDSQVTMMFWYRQQPGQSLTLIATANQGSEATYESGFVIDKFPISRPNLTFSTLTVSNMSPEDSSIYLCTVEVTGGETQYFGPGTRLLVL.

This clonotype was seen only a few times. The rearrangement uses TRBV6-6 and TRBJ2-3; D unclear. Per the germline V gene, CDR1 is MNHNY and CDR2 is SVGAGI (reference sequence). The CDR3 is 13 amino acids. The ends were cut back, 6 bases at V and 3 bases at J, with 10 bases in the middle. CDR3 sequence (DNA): TGTGCCAGCAGCTACATAGAGACAGATACGCAGTATTTT. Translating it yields CASSYIETDTQYF.

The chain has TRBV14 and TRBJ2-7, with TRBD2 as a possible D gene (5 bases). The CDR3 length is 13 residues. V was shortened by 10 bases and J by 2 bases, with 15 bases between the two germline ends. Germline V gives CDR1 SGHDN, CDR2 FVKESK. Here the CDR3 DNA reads TGTGCCATTCAGTCGGGGTCAGCCTACGAGCAGTACTTC. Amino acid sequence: CAIQSGSAYEQYF.

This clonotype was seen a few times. CDR3 region: CASSRFGGSPSEQYF. CDR3 nucleotide sequence: TGCGCCAGCAGCCGCTTCGGCGGGAGCCCCTCCGAGCAGTACTTC. The chain employs TRBV4-1 and TRBJ2-7, with 7 positions matching TRBD2. The length of the CDR3 is 15 residues. Germline loops: CDR1 MGHRA, CDR2 YSYEKL. The J segment lost 6 bases and the V segment lost 4 bases, leaving 12 bases of the junction unmatched.

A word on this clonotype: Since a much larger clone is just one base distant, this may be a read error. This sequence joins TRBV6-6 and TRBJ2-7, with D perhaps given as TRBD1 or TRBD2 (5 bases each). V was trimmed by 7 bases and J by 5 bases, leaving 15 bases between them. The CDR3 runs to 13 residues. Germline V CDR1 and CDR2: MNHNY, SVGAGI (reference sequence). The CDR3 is CASNGRESNEQYF. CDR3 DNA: TGTGCCAGCAACGGCAGGGAGTCTAACGAGCAGTACTTC.

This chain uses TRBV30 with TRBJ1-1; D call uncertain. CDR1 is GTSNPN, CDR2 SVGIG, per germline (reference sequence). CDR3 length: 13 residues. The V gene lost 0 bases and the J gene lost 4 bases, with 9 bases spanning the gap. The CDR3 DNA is TGTGCCTGGAGTGTACTTTTGGGCACTGAAGCTTTCTTT. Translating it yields CAWSVLLGTEAFF.

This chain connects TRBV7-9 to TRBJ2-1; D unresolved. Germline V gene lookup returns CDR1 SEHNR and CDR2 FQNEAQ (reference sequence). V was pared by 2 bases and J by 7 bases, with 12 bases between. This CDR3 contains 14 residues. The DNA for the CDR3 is TGTGCCAGCAGCTTACACGGCCGTCCTAATGAGCAGTTCTTC. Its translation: CASSLHGRPNEQFF.

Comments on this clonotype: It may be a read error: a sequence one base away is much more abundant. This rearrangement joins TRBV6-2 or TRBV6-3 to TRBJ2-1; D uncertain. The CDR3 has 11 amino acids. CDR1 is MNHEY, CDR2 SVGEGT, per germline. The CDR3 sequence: CVSSYSNEQFF. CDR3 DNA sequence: TGTGTCAGCAGTTACTCTAATGAGCAGTTCTTC.

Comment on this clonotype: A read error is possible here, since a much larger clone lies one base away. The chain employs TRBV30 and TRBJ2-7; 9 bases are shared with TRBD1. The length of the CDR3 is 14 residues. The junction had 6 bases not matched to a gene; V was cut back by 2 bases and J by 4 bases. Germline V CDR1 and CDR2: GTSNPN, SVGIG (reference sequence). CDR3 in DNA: TGTGCCTGGAGTAGGGAACAGGGGGCGTACGAGCAGTACTTC. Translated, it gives CAWSREQGAYEQYF.

Here the CDR3 DNA reads TGTGCCAGCACCGGGGACCCCGACAATGAGCAGTTCTTC. Its translation is CASTGDPDNEQFF. The chain combines TRBV13 with TRBJ2-1; D assignment may be TRBD1 or TRBD2 (5 bases each). The CDR3 consists of 13 residues. V lost 7 bases and J lost 5, with 12 bases in between. CDR1 is PRHDT, CDR2 FYEKMQ, per germline (reference sequence).

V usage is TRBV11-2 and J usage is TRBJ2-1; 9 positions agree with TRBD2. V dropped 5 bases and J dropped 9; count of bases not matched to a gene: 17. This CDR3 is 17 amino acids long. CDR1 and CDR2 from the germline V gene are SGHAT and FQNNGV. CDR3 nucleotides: TGTGCCAGCAGCATAGGGGACTGGCGGGAGGGTCGGGGTGAGCAGTTCTTC. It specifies CASSIGDWREGRGEQFF.

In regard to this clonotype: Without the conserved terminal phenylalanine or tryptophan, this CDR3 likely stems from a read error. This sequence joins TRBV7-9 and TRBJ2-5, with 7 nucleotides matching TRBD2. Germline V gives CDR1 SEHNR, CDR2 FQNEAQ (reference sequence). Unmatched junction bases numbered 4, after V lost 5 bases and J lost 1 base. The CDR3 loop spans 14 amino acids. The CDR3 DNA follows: TGTGCCAGCAGCGCTACTAGCGTCCAAGAGACCCAGTACCTC. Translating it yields CASSATSVQETQYL.

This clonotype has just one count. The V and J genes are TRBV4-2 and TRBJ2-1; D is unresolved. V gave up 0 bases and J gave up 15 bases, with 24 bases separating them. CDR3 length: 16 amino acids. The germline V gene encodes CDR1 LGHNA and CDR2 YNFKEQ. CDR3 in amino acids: CASSQDWRVNYNEWFF. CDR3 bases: TGTGCCAGCAGCCAAGATTGGCGAGTTAACTACAATGAGTGGTTCTTC.